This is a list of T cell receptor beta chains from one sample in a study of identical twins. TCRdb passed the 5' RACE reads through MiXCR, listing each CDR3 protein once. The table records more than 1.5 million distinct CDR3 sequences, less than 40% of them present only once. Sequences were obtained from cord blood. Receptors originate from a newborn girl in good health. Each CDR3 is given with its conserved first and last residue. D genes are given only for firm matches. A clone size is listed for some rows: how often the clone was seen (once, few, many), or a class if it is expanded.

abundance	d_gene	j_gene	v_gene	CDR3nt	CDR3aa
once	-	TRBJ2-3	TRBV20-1	TGCAGTGCTAGGACGGGAGCGGCCCCTAGCACAGATACGCAGTATTTT	CSARTGAAPSTDTQYF
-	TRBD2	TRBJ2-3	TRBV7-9	TGTGCCAGCAGCAAACTAGCGGGAGTTTTTGAAGATACGCAGTATTTT	CASSKLAGVFEDTQYF
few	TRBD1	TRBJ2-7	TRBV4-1	TGCTCCAGCAGCCAGGGGGACAGGGGCCTCTACGAGCAGTACTTC	CSSSQGDRGLYEQYF
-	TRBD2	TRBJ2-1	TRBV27	TGTGCCAGCAGTCATCTAGCGGGAGTAAACTACAGTGAGCAGTTCTTC	CASSHLAGVNYSEQFF
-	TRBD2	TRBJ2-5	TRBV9	TGTGCCAGCAGCGTATCCAGGACTAGCCAAGAGACCCAGTACTTC	CASSVSRTSQETQYF
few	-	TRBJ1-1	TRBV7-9	TGTGCCAGCAGCTTAGAAGGCCCCCTGGGAGCTTTCTTT	CASSLEGPLGAFF
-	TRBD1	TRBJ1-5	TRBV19	TGTGCCAGTAGTGGGGGACAGGGAAGTCAGCCCCAGCATTTT	CASSGGQGSQPQHF
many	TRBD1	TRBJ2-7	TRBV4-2	TGTGCCAGCAGCACCACCGGGACAGCGAACTACGAGCAGTACTTC	CASSTTGTANYEQYF
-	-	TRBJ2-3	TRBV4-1	TGCGCCAGCAGCCAACTCCATGCGATGACAGATACGCAGTATTTT	CASSQLHAMTDTQYF
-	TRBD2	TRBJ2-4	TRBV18	TGTGCCAGCTCACTTCGGCAGGGAGCGGGAGAGCAGTACTTC	CASSLRQGAGEQYF
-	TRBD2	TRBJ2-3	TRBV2	TGTGCCAGCAGTGAGCTCCCGGCTAGCGGATCGGATACGCAGTATTTT	CASSELPASGSDTQYF
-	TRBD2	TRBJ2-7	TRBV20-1	TGCAGTGCTGAAAGCGGGACTAGCGGTGGGAACTCCTACGAGCAGTACTTC	CSAESGTSGGNSYEQYF
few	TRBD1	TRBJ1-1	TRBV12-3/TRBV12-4	TGTGCCAGCAGTTCAGGGACAGGGGGTGAGACTTTCTTT	CASSSGTGGETFF
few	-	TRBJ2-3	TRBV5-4	TGTGCCAGCAGCTTGGTTCGGGGCAGGACCACAGATACGCAGTATTTT	CASSLVRGRTTDTQYF
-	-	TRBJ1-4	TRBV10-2	TGCGCCAGCAGTGAGTCGGGGTCAGTCAGGGCTGAAAAACTGTTTTTT	CASSESGSVRAEKLFF
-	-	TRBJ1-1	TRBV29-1	TGCAGCGCCTGGCGAGGGACACCCGAAGCTTTCTTT	CSAWRGTPEAFF
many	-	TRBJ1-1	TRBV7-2	TGTGCCAGCAGCTTAGCCCCGGGAGCAAACACTGAAGCTTTCTTT	CASSLAPGANTEAFF
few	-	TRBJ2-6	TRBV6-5	TGTGCCAGCAGTTACGCCTCCACTGGGGCCAACGTCCTGACTTTC	CASSYASTGANVLTF
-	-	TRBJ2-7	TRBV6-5	TGTGCCAGCAGTTACTCGTTCGGCAGGGGATTGTACGAGCAGTACTTC	CASSYSFGRGLYEQYF
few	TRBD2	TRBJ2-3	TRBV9	TGTGCCAGCAGCGTGGGGACTAGCGGGGGGACTAGCACAGATACGCAGTATTTT	CASSVGTSGGTSTDTQYF
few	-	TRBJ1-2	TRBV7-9	TGTGCCAGCAGCTTAGGCGGGGTCCGGGGCTACACCTTC	CASSLGGVRGYTF
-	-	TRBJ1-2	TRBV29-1	TGCAGCGTTAGGCCAGGAACTAACTATGGCTACACCTTC	CSVRPGTNYGYTF
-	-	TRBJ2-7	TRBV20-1	TGCAGTGCCAATCATCAGGGGAGCCCCTACGAGCAGTACTTC	CSANHQGSPYEQYF
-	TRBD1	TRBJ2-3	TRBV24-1	TGTGCCACCAGTGATTTGCTGGGGACAGGGGGCACAGATACGCAGTATTTT	CATSDLLGTGGTDTQYF
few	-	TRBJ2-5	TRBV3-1	TGTGCCAGCAGCCAACTCCAGGTGGAGACCCAGTACTTC	CASSQLQVETQYF
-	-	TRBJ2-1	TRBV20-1	TGCAGTGCTAGAGGTAATCCTAGCGCCAATGAGCAGTTCTTC	CSARGNPSANEQFF
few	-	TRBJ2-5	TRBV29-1	TGCAGCGCTTCCTCCTCCGGGGAGACCCAGTACTTC	CSASSSGETQYF
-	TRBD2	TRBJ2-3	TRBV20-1	TGCAGTGCTAGAGAAGACGGGAGGTACTCAGATACGCAGTATTTT	CSAREDGRYSDTQYF
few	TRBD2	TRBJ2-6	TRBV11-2	TGTGCCAGCAGCCCAACCGGGACTAGCGGTTCCTCTGGGGCCAACGTCCTGACTTTC	CASSPTGTSGSSGANVLTF
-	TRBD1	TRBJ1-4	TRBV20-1	TGCAGTGCTAGAGATCGGACAGGGACAGTAACTAATGAAAAACTGTTTTTT	CSARDRTGTVTNEKLFF
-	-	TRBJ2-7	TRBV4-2	TGTGCCAGCAGCCAGGACCACTACAGCTCCTACGAGCAGTACTTC	CASSQDHYSSYEQYF
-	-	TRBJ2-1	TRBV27	TGTGCCAGCAACTTGTTCCCGGGGAACAATGAGCAGTTCTTC	CASNLFPGNNEQFF
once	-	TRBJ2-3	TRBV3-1	TGTGCCAGCAGCCAAGAATACGGGGGGCGAAGCACAGATACGCAGTATTTT	CASSQEYGGRSTDTQYF
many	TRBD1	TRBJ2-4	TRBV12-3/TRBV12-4	TGTGCCAGCAGCGCAGGGGGCAAAAACATTCAGTACTTC	CASSAGGKNIQYF
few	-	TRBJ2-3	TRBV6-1	TGTGCCAGCAGCGAACACGGACGCAAGAGCACAGATACGCAGTATTTT	CASSEHGRKSTDTQYF
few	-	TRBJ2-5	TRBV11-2	TGTGCCAGCAGCTTTAAAATCGAGGGGGAGCAGTACTTC	CASSFKIEGEQYF
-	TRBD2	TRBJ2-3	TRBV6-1	TGTGCCAGCAGTGGGGGACTAGCGGGGGGCGCAGATACGCAGTATTTT	CASSGGLAGGADTQYF
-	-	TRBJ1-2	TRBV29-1	TGCAGCGTTGTCACGGGGATGGATCCCGGCTACACCTTC	CSVVTGMDPGYTF
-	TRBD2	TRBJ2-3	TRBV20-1	TGCAGTGCTAAAAGAGCTAGCGGGGGGACCACAGATACGCAGTATTTT	CSAKRASGGTTDTQYF
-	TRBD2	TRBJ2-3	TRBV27	TGTGCCAGCAGTTTATACCCGTACCGACTAGCGGCTAGCACAGATACGCAGTATTTT	CASSLYPYRLAASTDTQYF
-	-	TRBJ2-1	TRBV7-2	TGTGCCAGCAGCTTAGGGGGTCGGTATGAGCAGTTCTTC	CASSLGGRYEQFF
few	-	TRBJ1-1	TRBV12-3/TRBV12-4	TGTGCCAGCAGTCCGATGGATCTTAACACTGAAGCTTTCTTT	CASSPMDLNTEAFF
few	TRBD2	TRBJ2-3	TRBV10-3	TGTGCCATCAGTGCTGGCGGGGGTACAGATACGCAGTATTTT	CAISAGGGTDTQYF
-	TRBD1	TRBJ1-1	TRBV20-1	TGCAGTGCTAGAGGCTACGACAGGGCCGGCACTAAAGCTTTCTTT	CSARGYDRAGTKAFF
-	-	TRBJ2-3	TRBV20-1	TGCAGTGCCTTATTCCTCACAGATACGCAGTATTTT	CSALFLTDTQYF
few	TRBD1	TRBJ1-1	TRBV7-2	TGTGCCAGCAGCCCTCTAGACAGGGCAAGGAACACTGAAGCTTTCTTT	CASSPLDRARNTEAFF
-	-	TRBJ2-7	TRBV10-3	TGTGCCATCAGCGACACGTCGCGACGAGACGAGCAGTACTTC	CAISDTSRRDEQYF
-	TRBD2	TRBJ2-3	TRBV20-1	TGCAGTGTCCGAGCGGGGGGCACAGATACGCAGTATTTT	CSVRAGGTDTQYF
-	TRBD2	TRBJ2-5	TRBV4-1	TGCGCCAGCAGCCAAGTAGGGCTAGCGGGAGAGACCCAGTACTTC	CASSQVGLAGETQYF
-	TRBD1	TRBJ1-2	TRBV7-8	TGTGCCAGCAGCTTAGTAAGGCCTTATCCCGGGACAGTCTATGGCTACACCTTC	CASSLVRPYPGTVYGYTF
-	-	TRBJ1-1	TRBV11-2	TGTGCCAGCAGCTTTGGGGGACTGCGCACTGAAGCTTTCTTT	CASSFGGLRTEAFF
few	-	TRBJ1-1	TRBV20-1	TGCAGTACTAGTGGGGGGCTCGCCTTGAACACTGAAGCTTTCTTT	CSTSGGLALNTEAFF
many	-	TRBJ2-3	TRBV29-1	TGCAGCGTTGACTTCACAGATACGCAGTATTTT	CSVDFTDTQYF